This is a list of T cell receptor beta chains from one sample in a study of cytomegalovirus exposure and HLA in healthy donors. Here immunoSEQ multiplex PCR was the method, and the copy in TCRdb shows in-frame clones only, minus some. This table holds 140,000 to 150,000 clones, 85% to 95% found once. Sequenced sample: PBMCs. The receptors here all came from a man aged 18 to 29 in good health and CMV-seropositive. The CDR3 runs from the conserved cysteine through the conserved F or W. Fields, in order: J gene, D gene, V gene, clone size, CDR3 protein, CDR3 DNA. A D gene is named only where the DNA matches it firmly. Size is stated for part of the rows, as once, few or many counts, or as a class when the clone is expanded.

j_gene: TRBJ2-7
d_gene: -
v_gene: TRBV7-9
abundance: -
CDR3aa: CASSLWRGAVYEQYF
CDR3nt: TGTGCCAGCAGCTTATGGCGGGGCGCCGTCTACGAGCAGTACTTC

j_gene: TRBJ2-7
d_gene: -
v_gene: TRBV4-1
abundance: -
CDR3aa: CASSQGQGSYEQYF
CDR3nt: TGCGCCAGCAGCCAAGGGCAGGGCTCCTACGAGCAGTACTTC

j_gene: TRBJ1-1
d_gene: TRBD1
v_gene: TRBV5-1
abundance: -
CDR3aa: CASSSRQGGTEAFF
CDR3nt: TGCGCCAGCAGCTCCAGACAGGGGGGAACTGAAGCTTTCTTT

j_gene: TRBJ2-3
d_gene: -
v_gene: TRBV6-6
abundance: -
CDR3aa: CASIAPSTDTQYF
CDR3nt: TGTGCCAGCATAGCGCCTAGCACAGATACGCAGTATTTT

j_gene: TRBJ2-7
d_gene: TRBD2
v_gene: TRBV5-4
abundance: -
CDR3aa: CASSLGGLAGETTGEQYF
CDR3nt: TGTGCCAGCAGCTTGGGAGGTCTAGCGGGAGAAACGACAGGGGAGCAGTACTTC

j_gene: TRBJ2-1
d_gene: TRBD2
v_gene: TRBV28
abundance: -
CDR3aa: CASSRRLAGNNEQFF
CDR3nt: TGTGCCAGCAGTAGGCGACTAGCGGGGAACAATGAGCAGTTCTTC

j_gene: TRBJ1-5
d_gene: -
v_gene: TRBV2
abundance: once
CDR3aa: CATRVESNQPQHF
CDR3nt: TGTGCCACCAGGGTTGAGAGCAATCAGCCCCAGCATTTT

j_gene: TRBJ1-2
d_gene: -
v_gene: TRBV2
abundance: -
CDR3aa: CASSEIRGRSEGYTF
CDR3nt: TGTGCCAGCAGTGAAATCCGGGGAAGGTCTGAAGGCTACACCTTC

j_gene: TRBJ2-2
d_gene: -
v_gene: TRBV11-2
abundance: -
CDR3aa: CASSSSRGTGELFF
CDR3nt: TGTGCCAGCAGCTCCTCTCGCGGCACCGGGGAGCTGTTTTTT

j_gene: TRBJ1-1
d_gene: -
v_gene: TRBV18
abundance: -
CDR3aa: CASSPAGENTEAFF
CDR3nt: TGTGCCAGCTCACCAGCGGGAGAGAACACTGAAGCTTTCTTT

j_gene: TRBJ2-3
d_gene: -
v_gene: TRBV29-1
abundance: -
CDR3aa: CSGQGTDTQYF
CDR3nt: TGCAGCGGACAGGGCACAGATACGCAGTATTTT

j_gene: TRBJ2-5
d_gene: TRBD1
v_gene: TRBV18
abundance: once
CDR3aa: CASSPNPGQGRETQYF
CDR3nt: TGTGCCAGCTCTCCTAACCCGGGACAGGGTCGGGAGACCCAGTACTTC

j_gene: TRBJ1-4
d_gene: -
v_gene: TRBV28
abundance: -
CDR3aa: CASSFRDTLFF
CDR3nt: TGTGCCAGCAGTTTTAGGGACACACTGTTTTTT

j_gene: TRBJ2-5
d_gene: TRBD2
v_gene: TRBV25-1
abundance: -
CDR3aa: CASSDRAGQETQYF
CDR3nt: TGTGCCAGCAGTGATCGAGCGGGGCAAGAGACCCAGTACTTC

j_gene: TRBJ2-7
d_gene: -
v_gene: TRBV28
abundance: -
CDR3aa: CASSLVEATYEQYF
CDR3nt: TGTGCCAGCAGTTTAGTTGAGGCCACCTACGAGCAGTACTTC

j_gene: TRBJ2-1
d_gene: -
v_gene: TRBV6-1
abundance: -
CDR3aa: CASSDARDIVVF
CDR3nt: TGTGCCAGCAGTGACGCACGGGACATCGTGGTCTTC

j_gene: TRBJ2-3
d_gene: -
v_gene: TRBV7-3
abundance: -
CDR3aa: CASSLRASESTDTQYF
CDR3nt: TGTGCCAGCAGCTTACGAGCTAGCGAGAGCACAGATACGCAGTATTTT

j_gene: TRBJ2-7
d_gene: TRBD2
v_gene: TRBV5-1
abundance: once
CDR3aa: CASSPEEEREAHEQYF
CDR3nt: TGCGCCAGCAGCCCAGAAGAGGAGCGGGAGGCCCACGAGCAGTACTTC

j_gene: TRBJ2-2
d_gene: -
v_gene: TRBV11-2
abundance: once
CDR3aa: CASSQSRVWTGELFF
CDR3nt: TGTGCCAGCAGCCAAAGCAGGGTGTGGACCGGGGAGCTGTTTTTT

j_gene: TRBJ2-7
d_gene: TRBD1
v_gene: TRBV10-3
abundance: -
CDR3aa: CAISPGQGIYEQYF
CDR3nt: TGTGCCATCAGCCCGGGACAGGGGATCTACGAGCAGTACTTC

j_gene: TRBJ2-1
d_gene: TRBD2
v_gene: TRBV6-5
abundance: -
CDR3aa: CASRETSVYNEQFF
CDR3nt: TGTGCCAGCAGGGAGACTAGCGTCTACAATGAGCAGTTCTTC

j_gene: TRBJ1-2
d_gene: -
v_gene: TRBV5-1
abundance: -
CDR3aa: CASSQDSPRLGYTF
CDR3nt: TGCGCCAGCAGCCAGGACAGCCCCCGGCTGGGCTACACCTTC

j_gene: TRBJ2-3
d_gene: TRBD2
v_gene: TRBV10-2
abundance: -
CDR3aa: CASSEVGGDTQYF
CDR3nt: TGCGCCAGCAGTGAGGTCGGGGGGGATACGCAGTATTTT

j_gene: TRBJ2-1
d_gene: TRBD2
v_gene: TRBV11-3
abundance: -
CDR3aa: CASSSGLAPYNEQFF
CDR3nt: TGTGCCAGCAGCTCGGGACTAGCGCCATACAATGAGCAGTTCTTC